This T cell receptor beta chain was documented in a study of cytomegalovirus exposure and HLA in healthy donors. Study-level findings and limits: Published work reported that the classifier diagnosed cytomegalovirus status with high specificity and sensitivity. In vitro experiments confirmed that three CMV-associated chains were specific for CMV antigens.

Per the germline V gene, CDR1 is KGHSH and CDR2 is LQKENI. The J segment lost 7 bases and the V segment lost 2 bases, leaving 5 bases of the junction unmatched. The CDR3 covers 15 residues. For this clone: No antigen is known for it.

Amplification used 60 Vbeta primers and 13 Jbeta primers. Some clones are missing from TCRdb's copy, which holds only in-frame ones; the method was immunoSEQ multiplex PCR. The data hold about 120,000 clones, with 65% to 90% observed a single time. The receptor's source is a woman aged 40 to 50 in good health and CMV-seronegative. The rearrangement joins TRBV18 to TRBJ1-2; TRBD1 matches 12 bases. Sequencing used PBMCs. The chain's CDR3 is CASSPGTGGEGGYTF. In DNA form, the CDR3 reads TGTGCCAGCTCACCAGGGACAGGGGGCGAAGGTGGCTACACCTTC. Full variable domain (rest looked up from reference TRBV18 and TRBJ1-2): NAGVMQNPRHLVRRRGQEARLRCSPMKGHSHVYWYRQLPEEGLKFMVYLQKENIIDESGMPKERFSAEFPKEGPSILRIQQVVRGDSAAYFCASSPGTGGEGGYTFGSGTRLTVV.